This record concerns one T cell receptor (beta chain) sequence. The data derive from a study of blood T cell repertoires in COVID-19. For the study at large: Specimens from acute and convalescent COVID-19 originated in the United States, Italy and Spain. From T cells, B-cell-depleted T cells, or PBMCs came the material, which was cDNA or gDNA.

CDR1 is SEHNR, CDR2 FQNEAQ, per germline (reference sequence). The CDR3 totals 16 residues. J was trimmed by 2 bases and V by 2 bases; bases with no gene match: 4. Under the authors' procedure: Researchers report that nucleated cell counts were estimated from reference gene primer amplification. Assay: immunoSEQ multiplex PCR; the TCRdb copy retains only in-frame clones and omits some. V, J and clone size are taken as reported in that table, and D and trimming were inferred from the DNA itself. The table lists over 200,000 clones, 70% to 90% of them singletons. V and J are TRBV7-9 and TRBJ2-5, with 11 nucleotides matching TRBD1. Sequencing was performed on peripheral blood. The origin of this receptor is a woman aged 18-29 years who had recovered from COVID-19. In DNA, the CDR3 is TGTGCCAGCAGCTTACGCCGGGACAGGGGGCAAGAGACCCAGTACTTC. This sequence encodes CASSLRRDRGQETQYF.